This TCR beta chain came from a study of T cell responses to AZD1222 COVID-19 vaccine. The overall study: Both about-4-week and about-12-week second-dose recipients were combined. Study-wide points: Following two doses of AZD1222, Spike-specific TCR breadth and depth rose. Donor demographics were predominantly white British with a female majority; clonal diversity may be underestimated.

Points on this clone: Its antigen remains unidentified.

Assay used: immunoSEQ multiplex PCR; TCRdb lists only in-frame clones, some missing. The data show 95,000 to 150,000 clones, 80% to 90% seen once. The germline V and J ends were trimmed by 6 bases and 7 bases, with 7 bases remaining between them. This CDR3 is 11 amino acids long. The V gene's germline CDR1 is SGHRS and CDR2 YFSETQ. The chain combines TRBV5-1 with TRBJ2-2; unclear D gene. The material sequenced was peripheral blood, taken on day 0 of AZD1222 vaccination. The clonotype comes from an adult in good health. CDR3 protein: CASKGVGELFF. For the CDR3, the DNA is TGCGCCAGCAAGGGCGTCGGGGAGCTGTTTTTT.